Listed here are 27 T cell receptor beta chains from one sample, sequenced in a study of T cell responses to AZD1222 COVID-19 vaccine (dated by TCRdb to the early 2020s). Per the publication, the time point label means: about 28 days (+/-7) after the second vaccine dose. Sample treatment or condition, as interpreted from the label and publication: meningococcal conjugate vaccine given as trial control. The receptor library was made with the immunoSEQ multiplex PCR assay. TCRdb limited this immuneACCESS table to in-frame rearrangements with V and J called. A share of clones is missing; checked studies link under half to unresolved V genes, and the rest is unexplained. This sample holds approximately 210,000 clones; roughly 94% were observed only once. Of the sample, around 1.8% falls within the top ten clones. Sample: peripheral blood, taken 28 days after the second dose of the MenACWY control vaccine. The receptor source for this set is an adult who received the MenACWY meningococcal vaccine as a control.

J is TRBJ2-6 and V is TRBV7-2, with no clear D. CDR3 length equals 13 residues. The V gene's germline CDR1 is SGHTA and CDR2 FQGNSA. Trimming shortened V by 0 bases and J by 12 bases, and 9 bases separated the two germline ends. The CDR3 spells CASSLASAPVLTF. The CDR3, as DNA: TGTGCCAGCAGCTTAGCATCCGCCCCCGTCCTGACTTTC.

The J gene is TRBJ1-2, the V gene TRBV29-1, with unresolved D. V shed 5 bases and J shed 2 bases, with 9 bases lying between them. CDR1 is SQVTM, CDR2 ANQGSEA, per germline. CDR3 length: 12 amino acids. The CDR3 region has the DNA TGCAGCGTTAATGTGGGGAACTATGGCTACACCTTC. Protein sequence: CSVNVGNYGYTF.

The chain joins TRBV10-3 to TRBJ2-5; 14 bases line up with TRBD2. Germline values: CDR1 ENHRY, CDR2 SYGVKD. Trimming took 7 bases from V and 5 from J; bases not matched to a gene: 9. The CDR3 loop spans 16 amino acids. CDR3: CAITTGLAGGAETQYF. CDR3 DNA sequence: TGTGCCATCACCACCGGACTAGCGGGGGGTGCGGAGACCCAGTACTTC.

The rearrangement uses TRBV19 and TRBJ2-2, with D possibly being TRBD1 (5 bases). Germline V gene lookup returns CDR1 LNHDA and CDR2 SQIVND (reference sequence). Trimming took off 5 bases at V and 5 bases at J, with 6 bases between the two ends. The length of the CDR3 is 12 residues. The CDR3 bases are TGTGCCAGTAGTCAGGGTACCGGGGAGCTGTTTTTT. Its protein is CASSQGTGELFF. The complete variable domain, with remaining parts taken from reference TRBV19 and TRBJ2-2, reads DGGITQSPKYLFRKEGQNVTLSCEQNLNHDAMYWYRQDPGQGLRLIYYSQIVNDFQKGDIAEGYSVSREKKESFPLTVTSAQKNPTAFYLCASSQGTGELFFGEGSRLTVL.

This sequence joins TRBV4-1 and TRBJ2-7, with unresolved D. V lost 4 bases to trimming and J lost 2 bases, with 18 bases between them. Germline CDR1 and CDR2: MGHRA and YSYEKL. The CDR3 has 16 amino acids. CDR3 nucleotide sequence: TGCGCCAGCAGCCCCGTCACGGCAGCTGTTCCCTACGAGCAGTACTTC. Translating gives CASSPVTAAVPYEQYF.

The chain is built from TRBV6-5 and TRBJ1-6; no definite D call. CDR3 length: 13 amino acids. V lost 8 bases and J 5 bases, leaving 10 bases between the germline ends. CDR1 is MNHEY, CDR2 SVGAGI, per germline. This CDR3 reads CASWTGNNSPLHF. The CDR3 DNA follows: TGTGCCAGCTGGACTGGGAATAATTCACCCCTCCACTTT.

This chain joins TRBV9 and TRBJ2-7, with a tentative D call TRBD1 (6 bases). Germline V gene sequence: CDR1 SGDLS, CDR2 YYNGEE. The length of the CDR3 is 17 residues. The V end was cut by 0 bases, the J end by 5 bases, with 21 bases between. CDR3 coding DNA: TGTGCCAGCAGCGTAGCTACGGGACAAGGACCTAGGGACGAGCAGTACTTC. This translates into CASSVATGQGPRDEQYF.

The chain combines TRBV19 with TRBJ2-2, with 9 positions matching TRBD1. After removal of 9 bases from V and 8 bases from J, the junction contained 13 bases not matched to a gene. Germline V lookup: CDR1 LNHDA, CDR2 SQIVND (reference sequence). This CDR3 has 15 residues. As DNA, the CDR3 is TGTGCCAGCCGTAAGGGACAGGGCTTAGGAGGGGAGCTGTTTTTT. This codes for CASRKGQGLGGELFF.

This chain connects TRBV27 to TRBJ2-2; 9 nucleotides agree with TRBD2. This CDR3 contains 20 residues. Germline assignment: CDR1 MNHEY and CDR2 SMNVEV (reference sequence). Trimming removed 1 base from V and 1 base from J; junction bases left unmatched: 13. CDR3 nucleotides: TGTGCCAGCAGTTTATTCCGGAGAACTGCGGGAGGGCAGAACACCGGGGAGCTGTTTTTT. It encodes CASSLFRRTAGGQNTGELFF.

CDR3 amino acids: CAWSTNGQETQYF. Written as DNA, the CDR3 is TGTGCCTGGAGTACTAACGGTCAAGAGACCCAGTACTTC. The chain employs TRBV30 and TRBJ2-5; D gene unclear. The germline V gene encodes CDR1 GTSNPN and CDR2 SVGIG (reference sequence). Trimming shortened V by 2 bases and J by 2 bases, and 9 bases separated the two germline ends. The CDR3 length is 13 residues.

The sample holds one count of this clone. The V and J genes are TRBV9 and TRBJ1-2; 7 bases are shared with TRBD1. The CDR3 has 14 amino acids. CDR1 and CDR2 from the germline V gene are SGDLS and YYNGEE. V trimming: 1 base; J trimming: 8 bases; junction bases outside the gene matches: 8. The CDR3 bases are TGTGCCAGCAGCGTACAGGGGGGCAGAGAGGGCTACACCTTC. It yields the protein CASSVQGGREGYTF.

This clone was detected only once. CDR3 bases: TGTGCCAGTAGTATAGTGGTCGGGGGATTCGATAACGAGCAGTACTTC. This codes for CASSIVVGGFDNEQYF. The chain recombines TRBV19 with TRBJ2-7; perhaps TRBD2 as D (6 bases). There are 16 residues in the CDR3. Germline-derived CDR1 and CDR2 are LNHDA and SQIVND (reference sequence). V was clipped by 1 base and J by 5 bases, with 18 bases between them.

The chain is built from TRBV28 and TRBJ2-1; 13 nucleotides agree with TRBD2. This CDR3 comprises 16 residues. Trimming cost V 5 bases and J 6 bases; bases outside gene matches: 7. Germline CDR1 MDHEN, CDR2 SYDVKM. CDR3: CASSATSGRAINEQFF. CDR3 sequence (DNA): TGTGCCAGCAGTGCCACTAGCGGGAGGGCCATCAATGAGCAGTTCTTC.

The chain employs TRBV7-2 and TRBJ2-7; D is unclear. Trimming cost V 6 bases and J 1 base, with 19 bases left between them. CDR1 SGHTA and CDR2 FQGNSA come from the germline V gene. This CDR3 is built from 16 residues. The CDR3, as DNA: TGTGCCAGCAGAGCCGTCGTTGGGGATAGTTCCTACGAGCAGTACTTC. This gives the protein CASRAVVGDSSYEQYF.

This rearrangement joins TRBV5-1 to TRBJ2-1, with D maybe TRBD2 (5 bases). Trimming stripped 0 bases from V and 6 bases from J, with 10 bases between. The CDR3 is 14 amino acids. CDR1 and CDR2 (germline): SGHRS, YFSETQ. The CDR3 is CASSLAGRANEQFF. The CDR3 bases are TGCGCCAGCAGCTTGGCCGGGCGGGCCAATGAGCAGTTCTTC. The full variable domain, rest sourced from reference TRBV5-1 and TRBJ2-1, is KAGVTQTPRYLIKTRGQQVTLSCSPISGHRSVSWYQQTPGQGLQFLFEYFSETQRNKGNFPGRFSGRQFSNSRSEMNVSTLELGDSALYLCASSLAGRANEQFFGPGTRLTVL.

A few counts support this clone. The V and J genes are TRBV15 and TRBJ1-5; no definite D call. Germline values: CDR1 LNHNV, CDR2 YYDKDF (reference sequence). V lost 2 bases and J lost 0, with 5 bases in between. The CDR3 extends over 14 amino acids. This chain's CDR3 is CATSRHISNQPQHF. CDR3 bases: TGTGCCACCAGCAGACATATTAGCAATCAGCCCCAGCATTTT.

As for this clone: The same CDR3 is also encoded by other DNA sequences in this sample. The chain employs TRBV18 and TRBJ2-3; 7 bases map to TRBD1. Per the germline V gene, CDR1 is KGHSH and CDR2 is LQKENI. CDR3 length: 15 amino acids. V shed 6 bases and J 0 bases; nucleotides not matched to a gene: 6. The CDR3, as DNA: TGTGCCAGCTCGCCCGACAGGGCCAGCACAGATACGCAGTATTTT. It is translated as CASSPDRASTDTQYF.

V usage is TRBV30 and J usage is TRBJ1-3; D not certain. Between the trimmed V and J ends, which lost 4 bases and 0 bases, there was a span of 4 bases. Germline V gene lookup returns CDR1 GTSNPN and CDR2 SVGIG (reference sequence). The CDR3 extends over 12 amino acids. CDR3 sequence: CAWTLSGNTIYF. CDR3 DNA sequence: TGTGCCTGGACCCTCTCTGGAAACACCATATATTTT.

This clone was seen a single time. This chain connects TRBV6-6 to TRBJ1-3; maybe TRBD1 (6 bases). V lost 5 bases and J lost 1, with 18 bases in between. Germline loops: CDR1 MNHNY, CDR2 SVGAGI (reference sequence). The CDR3 consists of 17 residues. In DNA form, the CDR3 reads TGTGCCAGCAGTCCCCAACAGGGAAGGGTTTCTGGAAACACCATATATTTT. Its translation is CASSPQQGRVSGNTIYF.

V and J are TRBV30 and TRBJ1-6; D perhaps matches TRBD1 (5 bases). The germline gives CDR1 GTSNPN, CDR2 SVGIG (reference sequence). Trimming left V 4 bases short and J 7 bases short, with 11 bases between. The CDR3 covers 13 residues. This CDR3 is CAWTAGQNSPLHF. CDR3 nucleotides: TGTGCCTGGACTGCAGGGCAGAATTCACCCCTCCACTTT.

This sequence joins TRBV28 and TRBJ1-1; D unresolved. The CDR3 is 14 amino acids. Germline CDR1 reads MDHEN; CDR2 reads SYDVKM. V was clipped by 5 bases and J by 9 bases, with 19 bases between them. The CDR3 nucleotides are TGTGCCAGCAGTCGACACGGTGGCGATATAAAAGCTTTCTTT. As protein: CASSRHGGDIKAFF.

V is TRBV5-1 and J is TRBJ1-1; D gene unclear. This CDR3 contains 17 residues. Germline assignment: CDR1 SGHRS and CDR2 YFSETQ. V shed 0 bases and J shed 1 base, with 16 bases lying between them. CDR3 in amino acids: CASSLGQAGRANTEAFF. CDR3 sequence (DNA): TGCGCCAGCAGCTTGGGCCAAGCGGGTAGGGCGAACACTGAAGCTTTCTTT.

The chain joins TRBV29-1 to TRBJ2-5, with a tentative D call TRBD2 (6 bases). Germline CDR1 is SQVTM and CDR2 is ANQGSEA. V was cut by 0 bases and J by 4 bases, with 12 bases left in between. The CDR3 runs 14 residues. The CDR3 region has the DNA TGCAGCGTTGAAGATCCGGATAGCGGAGAGACCCAGTACTTC. This gives the protein CSVEDPDSGETQYF.

This chain uses TRBV7-2 with TRBJ2-1; no clear D. Germline values: CDR1 SGHTA, CDR2 FQGNSA. Trimming took off 7 bases at V and 4 bases at J, with 14 bases between the two ends. The CDR3 loop spans 14 amino acids. The CDR3 reads CASTTVGVYNEQFF. As DNA, the CDR3 is TGTGCCAGCACCACGGTGGGTGTTTACAATGAGCAGTTCTTC. The full variable domain, its missing parts supplied by reference TRBV7-2 and TRBJ2-1, is GAGVSQSPSNKVTEKGKDVELRCDPISGHTALYWYRQSLGQGLEFLIYFQGNSAPDKSGLPSDRFSAERTGGSVSTLTIQRTQQEDSAVYLCASTTVGVYNEQFFGPGTRLTVL.

V is TRBV18 and J is TRBJ2-3, with D perhaps TRBD1 (6 bases). Trimming took 7 bases from V and 2 from J, leaving 13 bases between them. This CDR3 region has 14 residues. Germline V lookup: CDR1 KGHSH, CDR2 LQKENI. The CDR3 DNA sequence: TGTGCCAGCTTACCCGGGACAAACACAGATACGCAGTATTTT. Protein sequence: CASLPGTNTDTQYF.

The J gene is TRBJ2-5, the V gene TRBV15; D gene uncertain. Germline assignment: CDR1 LNHNV and CDR2 YYDKDF (reference sequence). The V end lost 1 base, the J end lost 5 bases, and 11 bases lay between the germline ends. The CDR3 consists of 14 residues. The CDR3 DNA reads TGTGCCACCAGCAGAGTGGCTCCAGCGGAGACCCAGTACTTC. This codes for CATSRVAPAETQYF.

This sequence joins TRBV7-9 and TRBJ2-7; 13 positions match TRBD2. Germline assignment: CDR1 SEHNR and CDR2 FQNEAQ (reference sequence). Trimming at V came to 4 bases and at J to 6 bases, leaving 3 bases not matched to a gene. CDR3 size: 14 residues. CDR3 bases: TGTGCCAGCAGCTCTCGACTAGCGGGAGGCGAGCAGTACTTC. This encodes CASSSRLAGGEQYF.